The clone carrying this TCR beta chain turned up a few times. Its specificity is not known. Library construction for TCR beta used iRepertoire HTBI primers and Arm-PCR of CDR3 regions. TCRdb itself ran the multiplex PCR reads through MiXCR, one entry per CDR3 protein. The table has 300,000 to 400,000 distinct CDR3 sequences, 15% to 20% seen once. The sample comes from a study of regulatory T cells in long-lasting Graves disease. Time point described: persistent/refractory GD, antithyroid drugs over 5 years with positive TRAb. The TCR library was prepared using RNA isolated from PBMCs. The source of the patients was an endocrinology department in Xi'an, China. Trimming took off 2 bases at V and 2 bases at J, with 25 bases between the two ends. Per the germline V gene, CDR1 is DFQATT and CDR2 is SNEGSKA (reference sequence). The CDR3 is 19 residues long. Regarding the study as a whole: For persistent Graves' patients, TCR diversity was lower than for newly diagnosed ones. The sample size was small, and this may have reduced accuracy. Thyroid tissue was not sampled; only peripheral blood was.

This chain uses TRBV20-1 with TRBJ1-5; a possible D gene is TRBD1 (5 bases). The sample was peripheral blood mononuclear cells (PBMCs), taken when the disease was refractory, from a patient treated with antithyroid drugs. This sequence originates from a female donor with Graves disease. The CDR3: CSARRGTPGRGDGNQPQHF. The CDR3, as DNA: TGCAGTGCTAGAAGAGGAACCCCAGGGAGAGGGGACGGCAATCAGCCCCAGCATTTT.